This entry is about one TCR beta chain. The antigen remains undetermined. At one boundary the junction diverges from the germline segment, which might be a read error. The data stem from a study of tumor-infiltrating lymphocytes in primary liver carcinoma. The wider study: Tumor lesions were T1-T3 N0M0 and spanned roughly 4 to 11 cm.

For blood RNA, unsorted whole blood served as the source, and germline DNA was extracted too. At sampling, these chronic HBV carriers had received no treatment. Whole-study findings and limits: The study found tumor-adjacent and tumor-blood pairs overlapped less than tumor region pairs. Blood trailed tumors significantly in top-250-clone fraction (p = 0.039).

TCR beta cDNA was reverse-transcribed from approximately 0.45 ug of total RNA. The reaction used a constant-region primer and ProtoScript II reverse transcriptase. Nested multiplex PCR, run for three rounds with slightly modified ARM-PCR, yielded TCR beta libraries. Both of the initial two PCR rounds ran for around 9 cycles and employed TRBV1-TRBV30 forward primers alongside a C-beta reverse primer. TCRdb re-derived calls from the multiplex PCR reads in MiXCR, one entry per CDR3 protein. The table shows approximately 330,000 distinct CDR3 sequences, with almost 65% occurring only once. CDR1 is SQVTM and CDR2 is ANQGSEA in the germline V gene. The CDR3 length is 11 residues.

The chain carries TRBV29-1 and TRBJ1-1, with D tentatively TRBD1 (5 bases). The sequence was collected from a man aged 40-50 years with primary liver carcinoma and hepatitis B virus infection. Sequenced: peripheral blood. This CDR3 reads CTGTTETEAFF. The CDR3 coding sequence is TGCACCGGAACGACAGAGACCGAAGCTTTCTTC.